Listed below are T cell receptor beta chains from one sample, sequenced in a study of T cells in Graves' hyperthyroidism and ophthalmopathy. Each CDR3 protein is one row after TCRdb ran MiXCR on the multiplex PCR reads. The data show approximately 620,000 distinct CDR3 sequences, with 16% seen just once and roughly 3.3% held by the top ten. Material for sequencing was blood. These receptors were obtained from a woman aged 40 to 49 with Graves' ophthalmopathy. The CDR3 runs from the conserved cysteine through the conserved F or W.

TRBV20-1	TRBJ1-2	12	CSARKVGRGYTF
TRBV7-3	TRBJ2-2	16	CASSTTGFGDTGELFF
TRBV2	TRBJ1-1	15	CASSPREPITTEAFF
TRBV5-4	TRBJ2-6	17	CASSLGRGASGANVLTF
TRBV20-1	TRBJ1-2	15	CSAMRGDLANYGYTF
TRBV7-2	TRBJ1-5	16	CASSYWGQGFSQPQHF
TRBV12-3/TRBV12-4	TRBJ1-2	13	CASSRGANYGYTF
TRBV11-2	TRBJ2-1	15	CASSTQGLFGGEQFF
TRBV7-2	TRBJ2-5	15	CASSLAAGMVETQYF
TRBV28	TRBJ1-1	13	CASRRGINTEAFF
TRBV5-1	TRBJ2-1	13	CASSGAHYNEQFF
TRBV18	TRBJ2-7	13	CASSRGTTYEQYF
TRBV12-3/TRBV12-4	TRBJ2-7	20	CASSLNEGHRSLTLRHEQYF
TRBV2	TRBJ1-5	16	CASKYGTALSNQPQHF
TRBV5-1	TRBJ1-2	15	CASSGSGTGFYGYTF
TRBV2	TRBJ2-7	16	CASSEFTGTGGREQYF
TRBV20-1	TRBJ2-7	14	CSASVPSSTYEQYF
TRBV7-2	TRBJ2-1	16	CASSPDGLALYNEQFF
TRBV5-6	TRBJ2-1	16	CASSLIDRDSYNEQFF
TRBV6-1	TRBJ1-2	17	CASSEAWGRPAGYGYTF
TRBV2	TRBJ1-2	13	CASAKRGGDGYTF
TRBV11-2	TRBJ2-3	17	CASSQLALGSGADTQYF
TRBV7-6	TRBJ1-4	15	CASSRNRGGGEKLFF
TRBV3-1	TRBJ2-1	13	CASSQDRDNEQFF
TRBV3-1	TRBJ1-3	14	CASRPPGPGNTIYF
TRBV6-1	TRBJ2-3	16	CASSADGTSGSDAQYF
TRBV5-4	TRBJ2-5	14	CASGDRASRETQYF
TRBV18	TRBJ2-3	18	CASSPNDAGSGATDTQYF
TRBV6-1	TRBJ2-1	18	CASSEFPHSGGVYNEQFF
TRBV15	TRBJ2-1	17	CATSRASGTDSYNEQFF
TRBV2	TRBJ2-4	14	CASTKGQGYDIQYF
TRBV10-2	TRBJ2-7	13	CASGSPGTYEQYF
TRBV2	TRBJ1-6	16	CASSARQGWQPSPLHF
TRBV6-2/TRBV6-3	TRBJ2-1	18	CASNPGTSQLITYNEQFF
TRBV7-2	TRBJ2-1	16	CASSLGLAGGPNEQFF
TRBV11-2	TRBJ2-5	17	CASSLAHGGVRAETQYF
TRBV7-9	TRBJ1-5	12	CASSLGEQPQHF
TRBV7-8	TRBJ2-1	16	CASSSKVWREGNEQFF
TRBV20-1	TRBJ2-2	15	CSASLAGPITGELFF
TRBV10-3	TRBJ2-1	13	CAISGGENNEQFF
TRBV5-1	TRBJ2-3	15	CASSLALGDTDTQYF
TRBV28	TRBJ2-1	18	CASTRLAGKGEGCNEQFF
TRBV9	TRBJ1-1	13	CASSVAPGTEAFF
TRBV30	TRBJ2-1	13	CAYDRALSNEQFF
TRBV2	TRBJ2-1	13	CASSELLYNEQFF
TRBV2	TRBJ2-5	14	CASRAGGGQETQYF
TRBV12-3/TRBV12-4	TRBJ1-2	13	CASSLWINYGYTF
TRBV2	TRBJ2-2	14	CASSDTRVVGELFF
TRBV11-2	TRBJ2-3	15	CASSTTGGRADTQYF
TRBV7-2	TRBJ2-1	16	CASSLGSPPISNEQFF
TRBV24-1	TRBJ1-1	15	CATRGPAGPNTEAFF
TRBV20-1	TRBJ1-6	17	CSARDHRGVQGFSPLHF
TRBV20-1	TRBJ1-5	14	CSARVGGEYQPQHF